The subject of this entry is one T cell receptor (beta chain). This clone has just one count. Its antigen has not been determined. Within one base of it there is no much larger clone, and no base qualities were kept. This sample is drawn from a study of technical replicates of blood from several donors (dated by TCRdb to the late 2010s). Library method: the immunoSEQ multiplex PCR assay. In TCRdb, the immuneACCESS table is reduced to in-frame sequences with V and J assigned. These tables do not hold every clone; where another copy was compared, an unresolved V gene accounts for under half, and the others remain unexplained. The sample has more than 70,000 clones on record, about 91% of them singletons. Of the sample, around 0.27% falls within the top ten clones. At the junction V is shortened by 4 bases and J by 4 bases, with 10 bases in between. From a lookup of the germline V gene, CDR1 and CDR2 are SQVTM and ANQGSEA. Inclusive of the bounding cysteine and phenylalanine, the CDR3 is 12 residues long. The sequence is cut down to CDR3 DNA, 36 bases in frame from base 1.

This chain joins TRBV29-1 to TRBJ2-5; D gene: possibly TRBD1, on 6 matching bases. The TCR sequence derives from a human donor in good health. The sequencing input was T cells isolated from PBMCs. The DNA sequence follows: TGCAGCGTTGTTGGCAGGGGAGAGACCCAGTACTTC. Its protein product is CSVVGRGETQYF.